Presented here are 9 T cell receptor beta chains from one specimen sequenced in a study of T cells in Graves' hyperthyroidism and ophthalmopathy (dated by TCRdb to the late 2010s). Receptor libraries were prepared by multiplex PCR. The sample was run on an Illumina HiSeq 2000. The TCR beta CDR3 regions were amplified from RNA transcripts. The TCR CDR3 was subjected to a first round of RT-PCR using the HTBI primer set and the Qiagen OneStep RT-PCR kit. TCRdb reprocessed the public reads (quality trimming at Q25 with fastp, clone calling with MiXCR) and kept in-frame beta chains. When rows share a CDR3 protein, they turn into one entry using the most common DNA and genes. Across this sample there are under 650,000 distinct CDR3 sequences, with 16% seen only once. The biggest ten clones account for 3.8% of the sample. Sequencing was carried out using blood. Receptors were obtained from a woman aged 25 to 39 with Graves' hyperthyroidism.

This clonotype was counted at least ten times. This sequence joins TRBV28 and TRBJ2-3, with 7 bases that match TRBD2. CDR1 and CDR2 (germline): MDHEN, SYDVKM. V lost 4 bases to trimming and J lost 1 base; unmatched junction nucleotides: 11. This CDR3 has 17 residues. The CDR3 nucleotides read TGTGCCAGCAGTTCCATCTTAGGGAGGGCCGGCACAGATACGCAGTATTTT. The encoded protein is CASSSILGRAGTDTQYF.

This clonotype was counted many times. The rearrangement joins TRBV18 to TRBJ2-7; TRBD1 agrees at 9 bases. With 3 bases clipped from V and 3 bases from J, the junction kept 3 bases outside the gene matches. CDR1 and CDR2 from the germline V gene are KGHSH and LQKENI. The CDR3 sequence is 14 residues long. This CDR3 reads CASSPRDRDYEQYF. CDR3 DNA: TGTGCCAGCTCACCTAGGGACAGGGACTACGAGCAGTACTTC.

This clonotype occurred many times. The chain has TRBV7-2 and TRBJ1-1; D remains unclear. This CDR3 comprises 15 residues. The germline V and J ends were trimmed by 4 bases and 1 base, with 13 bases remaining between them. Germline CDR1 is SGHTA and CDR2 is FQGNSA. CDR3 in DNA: TGTGCCAGCAGCTCCGCCCTTTCGAAGAACACTGAAGCTTTCTTT. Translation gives CASSSALSKNTEAFF.

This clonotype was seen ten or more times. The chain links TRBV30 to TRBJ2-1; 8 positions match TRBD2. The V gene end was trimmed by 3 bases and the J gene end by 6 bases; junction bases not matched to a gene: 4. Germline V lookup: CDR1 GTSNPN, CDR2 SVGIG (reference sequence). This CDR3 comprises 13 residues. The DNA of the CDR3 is TGTGCCTGGAGGGCCCTAGCGGGCAATGAGCAGTTCTTC. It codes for CAWRALAGNEQFF.

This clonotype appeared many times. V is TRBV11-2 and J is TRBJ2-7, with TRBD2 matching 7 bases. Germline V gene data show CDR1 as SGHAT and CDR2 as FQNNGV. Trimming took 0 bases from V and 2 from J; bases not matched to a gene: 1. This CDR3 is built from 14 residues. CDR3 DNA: TGTGCCAGCAGCTTAGAGGGGAGGGCCTACGAGCAGTACTTC. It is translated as CASSLEGRAYEQYF.

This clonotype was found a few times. The CDR3 DNA reads as TGTGCCAGCAGCGTAGGGGGTAGCGGGACTTCCTACGAGCAGTACTTC. This sequence encodes CASSVGGSGTSYEQYF. The V call is TRBV9, the J call TRBJ2-7; 8 bases map to TRBD2. The ends lost 0 bases at V and 1 base at J; junction bases unmatched: 6. Germline V lookup: CDR1 SGDLS, CDR2 YYNGEE. This CDR3 has 16 amino acids.

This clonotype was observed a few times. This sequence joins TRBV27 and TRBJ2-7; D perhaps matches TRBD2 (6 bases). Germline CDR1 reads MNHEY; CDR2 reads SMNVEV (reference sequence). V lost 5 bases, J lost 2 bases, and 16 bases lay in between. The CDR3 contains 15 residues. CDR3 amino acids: CASSRIGSTPYEQYF. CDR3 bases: TGTGCCAGCAGTCGAATCGGGAGCACCCCCTACGAGCAGTACTTC.

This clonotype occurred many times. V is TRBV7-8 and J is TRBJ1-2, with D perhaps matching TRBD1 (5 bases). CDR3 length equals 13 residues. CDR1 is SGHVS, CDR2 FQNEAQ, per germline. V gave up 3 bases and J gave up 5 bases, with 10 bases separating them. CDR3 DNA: TGTGCCAGCAGCTTCTTCAGGGTTTATGGCTACACCTTC. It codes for CASSFFRVYGYTF.

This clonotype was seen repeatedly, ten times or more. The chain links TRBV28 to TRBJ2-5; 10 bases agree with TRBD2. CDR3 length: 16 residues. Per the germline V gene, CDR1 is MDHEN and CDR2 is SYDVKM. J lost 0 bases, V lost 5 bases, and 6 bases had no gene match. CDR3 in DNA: TGTGCCAGCAGTATTGGACTAGCGGAGAACCAAGAGACCCAGTACTTC. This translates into CASSIGLAENQETQYF. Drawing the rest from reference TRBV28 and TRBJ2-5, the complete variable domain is DVKVTQSSRYLVKRTGEKVFLECVQDMDHENMFWYRQDPGLGLRLIYFSYDVKMKEKGDIPEGYSVSREKKERFSLILESASTNQTSMYLCASSIGLAENQETQYFGPGTRLLVL.